Each of the 24 T cell receptor beta chains below was sequenced from the same sample in a study of blood T cells in healthy people across ages. The second PCR ran about 6 to 12 cycles with a sample-barcoded 5' primer and J-beta primers. TCRdb passed the 5' RACE reads through MiXCR, listing each CDR3 protein once. Of about 1.7 million distinct CDR3 sequences in the sample, about 28% were seen once. Sequences were obtained from blood. The receptor source for this set is a woman in her 30s in good health.

The chain links TRBV6-2 or TRBV6-3 to TRBJ2-7; 7 nucleotides match TRBD2. Germline V gives CDR1 MNHEY, CDR2 SVGEGT. V shed 6 bases, J shed 5 bases, and the junction held 4 bases outside the gene matches. The CDR3 extends over 12 amino acids. The CDR3 nucleotides are TGTGCCAGCAGACGCGGGAGAAACGAGCAGTACTTC. Translating it yields CASRRGRNEQYF.

This clonotype has only a few counts. J is TRBJ2-1 and V is TRBV7-2; 8 bases agree with TRBD1. The V gene end was trimmed by 5 bases and the J gene end by 12 bases; junction bases not matched to a gene: 6. CDR1 and CDR2 from the germline V gene are SGHTA and FQGNSA. CDR3 length: 12 residues. As DNA, the CDR3 is TGTGCCAGCAGCGTCACAGGGGGAGGGCAGTTCTTC. It is translated as CASSVTGGGQFF.

The rearrangement joins TRBV28 to TRBJ2-7; D uncertain. Germline V gene lookup returns CDR1 MDHEN and CDR2 SYDVKM. This CDR3 region has 14 residues. Trimming pared 2 bases from V and 7 bases from J, leaving 15 bases between. The CDR3 protein is CASSLRMDPKEQYF. CDR3 DNA: TGTGCCAGCAGTTTACGAATGGATCCTAAAGAGCAGTACTTC.

As for this clonotype: Mismatch with germline at one junction end may stem from a read error. The rearrangement links TRBV29-1 to TRBJ2-1; D gene ambiguous. The CDR3 length is 15 residues. Germline values: CDR1 SQVTM, CDR2 ANQGSEA. Here the CDR3 reads CSVGGGQKVYNERFF. The CDR3 nucleotides read TGCAGCGTTGGGGGTGGTCAAAAGGTTTACAATGAGCGGTTCTTC.

The rearrangement links TRBV3-1 to TRBJ1-4; tentatively, D is TRBD1 (5 bases). CDR1 is LGHDT, CDR2 YNNKEL, per germline (reference sequence). The ends were cut back, 3 bases at V and 10 bases at J, with 12 bases in the middle. There are 13 residues in the CDR3. The CDR3 protein is CASSQDRGRKLFF. The CDR3 bases are TGTGCCAGCAGCCAGGATAGGGGCAGAAAACTGTTTTTT.

The rearrangement uses TRBV12-3 or TRBV12-4 and TRBJ2-1; 11 nucleotides line up with TRBD2. The end of the DNA aligns better with TRBJ2-7, so the J call may be wrong. The CDR3 consists of 15 residues. DNA for the CDR3: TGTGCCAGCAGTTCCCTAGCGGGAGGTCGCGGTGAGCAGTACTTC. This codes for CASSSLAGGRGEQYF.

The genes are TRBV6-6 and TRBJ1-5; the D gene is possibly TRBD1 (5 bases). Germline V gene sequence: CDR1 MNHNY, CDR2 SVGAGI (reference sequence). Trimming pared 3 bases from V and 6 bases from J, leaving 18 bases between. CDR3 length equals 16 residues. The CDR3 protein is CASSYRVQGGGQPQHF. CDR3 sequence (DNA): TGTGCCAGCAGTTATCGGGTGCAGGGAGGAGGTCAGCCCCAGCATTTT.

Concerning this clonotype: Just one base apart from a much larger clone, this may be a read error. The rearrangement uses TRBV5-4 and TRBJ2-5; perhaps D is TRBD1 or TRBD2 (5 bases each). The CDR3 spans 16 residues. Germline CDR1 is SGHNT and CDR2 is YYREEE (reference sequence). CDR3 bases: TGTGCCAGCAGCTCCTCCGGGACCCCGAGGTTTGAGACCAAGTACTTC. It specifies CASSSSGTPRFETKYF. Full variable domain (outside the CDR3, taken from reference TRBV5-4 and TRBJ2-5): ETGVTQSPTHLIKTRGQQVTLRCSSQSGHNTVSWYQQALGQGPQFIFQYYREEENGRGNFPPRFSGLQFPNYSSELNVNALELDDSALYLCASSSSGTPRFETKYFGPGTRLLVL.

The chain is built from TRBV5-6 and TRBJ2-5; 7 positions agree with TRBD2. The CDR3 is 15 amino acids. After removal of 5 bases from V and 5 bases from J, the junction contained 12 bases not matched to a gene. Germline CDR1 reads SGHDT; CDR2 reads YYEEEE. In DNA form, the CDR3 reads TGTGCCAGCAGGCGGGGGACGGATGCCAGTGAGACCCAGTACTTC. Translation: CASRRGTDASETQYF.

The chain joins TRBV20-1 to TRBJ2-7, with 9 bases fitting TRBD1. Germline V gene lookup returns CDR1 DFQATT and CDR2 SNEGSKA (reference sequence). With V trimmed by 6 bases and J by 2 bases, 11 bases remained unmatched. The length of the CDR3 is 15 residues. The CDR3 sequence: CSAGGARTGAYEQYF. The CDR3 DNA follows: TGCAGTGCAGGGGGGGCCCGGACAGGGGCCTACGAGCAGTACTTC.

J is TRBJ1-3 and V is TRBV20-1; D remains ambiguous. V was cut by 5 bases and J by 0 bases, with 5 bases left in between. CDR1 and CDR2 from the germline V gene are DFQATT and SNEGSKA (reference sequence). CDR3 length: 12 amino acids. The CDR3 region is CSAGSSGNTIYF. Here the CDR3 DNA reads TGCAGTGCTGGGAGCTCTGGAAACACCATATATTTT.

This clonotype appeared a few times. The V call is TRBV28, the J call TRBJ1-5; TRBD1 might be the D (5 bases). Germline V gives CDR1 MDHEN, CDR2 SYDVKM. This CDR3 spans 15 amino acids. V dropped 1 base and J dropped 1 base, with 8 bases sitting between them. The CDR3 nucleotides read TGTGCCAGCAGTTTATCAGGGACCAGCAATCAGCCCCAGCATTTT. Residues: CASSLSGTSNQPQHF.

On this clonotype: Compared with germline, one end of the junction differs, possibly owing to a read error. This chain connects TRBV12-3 or TRBV12-4 to TRBJ2-1, with 9 positions matching TRBD2. CDR3 size: 16 residues. The chain's CDR3 is CASSSLAGGPGNGQFF. In nucleotides, the CDR3 is TGTGCCAGCAGTTCCTTGGCGGGAGGGCCGGGGAATGGGCAGTTCTTC.

Concerning this clonotype itself: A much larger clone is a single base away; this may be a read error. The gene calls are TRBV7-2 and TRBJ2-1; possible D gene TRBD1, 5 bases. Germline CDR1 SGHTA, CDR2 FQGNSA. This CDR3 contains 17 residues. Between the trimmed V and J ends, which lost 4 bases and 10 bases, there was a span of 26 bases. The CDR3 sequence: CASSSQPARTPSYEQFF. The CDR3 nucleotides read TGTGCCAGCAGCTCACAACCAGCGAGGACACCCTCCTACGAGCAGTTCTTC.

In regard to this clonotype: This may stem from a read error, because a much larger clone lies one nucleotide away. The chain couples TRBV5-5 to TRBJ2-7; D is possibly TRBD1 (6 bases). The CDR3 is 15 residues long. V was cut by 2 bases and J by 1 base, with 13 bases left in between. The germline gives CDR1 SGHKS, CDR2 YYEKEE (reference sequence). Here the CDR3 DNA reads TGTGCCAGCAGCTTTGCCGGGACACCATCCTACGAGCAGTACTTC. Translated: CASSFAGTPSYEQYF.

The J gene is TRBJ1-1, the V gene TRBV2, with D perhaps TRBD1 (5 bases). V was trimmed by 4 bases and J by 1 base, leaving 10 bases between them. Germline loops: CDR1 SNHLY, CDR2 FYNNEI. The length of the CDR3 is 14 residues. The CDR3 DNA reads TGTGCCAGCAGTGGACAGTTACGGAACACTGAAGCTTTCTTT. This translates into CASSGQLRNTEAFF.

The chain couples TRBV29-1 to TRBJ1-6; a weak D match, TRBD1 (5 bases). Germline V gene data show CDR1 as SQVTM and CDR2 as ANQGSEA. V was shortened by 1 base and J by 8 bases, with 18 bases between the two germline ends. The CDR3 is 16 residues long. This CDR3 is CSVEVNNSGGDSPLHF. The CDR3 nucleotides are TGCAGCGTTGAAGTAAACAACAGCGGGGGGGATTCACCCCTCCACTTT.

V and J are TRBV13 and TRBJ2-1; TRBD2 matches 16 bases. Germline loops: CDR1 PRHDT, CDR2 FYEKMQ (reference sequence). The ends lost 5 bases at V and 0 bases at J; junction bases unmatched: 13. The CDR3 length is 21 residues. The CDR3 sequence: CASSPTLGLAGGLGSYNEQFF. CDR3 sequence (DNA): TGTGCCAGCAGCCCCACTCTGGGACTAGCGGGGGGGCTTGGCTCCTACAATGAGCAGTTCTTC.

This chain links TRBV10-2 with TRBJ2-1; 9 nucleotides agree with TRBD2. Unmatched junction bases numbered 8, after V lost 8 bases and J lost 12 bases. Germline assignment: CDR1 WSHSY and CDR2 SAAADI. The CDR3 totals 12 residues. Written as DNA, the CDR3 is TGCGCCAGCGAGGGACTAGCTACCGGGCAGTTCTTC. This gives the protein CASEGLATGQFF.

This clonotype was observed a handful of times. V and J are TRBV7-2 and TRBJ2-1, with 7 nucleotides matching TRBD1. The V gene's germline CDR1 is SGHTA and CDR2 FQGNSA. The CDR3 sequence is 18 residues long. Losses at the gene ends were 2 bases for V and 0 bases for J; bases not matched to a gene: 10. The CDR3 region is CASSLRAAGGISYNEQFF. The CDR3 DNA follows: TGTGCCAGCAGCTTAAGGGCGGCAGGGGGTATCTCCTACAATGAGCAGTTCTTC.

The rearrangement uses TRBV6-5 and TRBJ2-4, with D possibly being TRBD1 (6 bases). Germline V gene sequence: CDR1 MNHEY, CDR2 SVGAGI. Trimming removed 6 bases at V and 13 bases at J, with 28 bases between. This CDR3 contains 16 residues. The chain's CDR3 is CASRFSRQAANNEQYF. As DNA, the CDR3 is TGTGCCAGCAGATTTAGCCGACAGGCAGCCAACAATGAGCAGTACTTC.

This clonotype was detected only a few times. CDR3 in DNA: TGTGCCAGCAGTTTCGGTCGGACAGGGGAAGGCTACACCTTC. The encoded protein is CASSFGRTGEGYTF. This chain joins TRBV12-3 or TRBV12-4 and TRBJ1-2; 9 positions agree with TRBD1. The ends lost 3 bases at V and 8 bases at J; junction bases unmatched: 7. This CDR3 contains 14 residues.

A few counts support this clonotype. J is TRBJ2-3 and V is TRBV18, with no clear D. The CDR3 totals 15 residues. Germline V gene sequence: CDR1 KGHSH, CDR2 LQKENI. Trimming stripped 2 bases from V and 2 bases from J, with 11 bases between. CDR3 residues: CASSPFLDSTDTQYF. The DNA for the CDR3 is TGTGCCAGCTCACCATTTCTGGATTCCACAGATACGCAGTATTTT.

This clonotype was counted at least ten times. V usage is TRBV7-9 and J usage is TRBJ1-2; TRBD1 matches 12 bases. The CDR3 runs to 17 residues. Germline lookup yields CDR1 SEHNR and CDR2 FQNEAQ (reference sequence). With 2 bases clipped from V and 4 bases from J, the junction kept 8 bases outside the gene matches. The CDR3 DNA sequence: TGTGCCAGCAGCTTATTCGGGACAGGGGGCGCTGGCTATGGCTACACCTTC. Amino acid sequence: CASSLFGTGGAGYGYTF. Supplemented by reference TRBV7-9 and TRBJ1-2, the full variable domain reads DTGVSQNPRHKITKRGQNVTFRCDPISEHNRLYWYRQTLGQGPEFLTYFQNEAQLEKSRLLSDRFSAERPKGSFSTLEIQRTEQGDSAMYLCASSLFGTGGAGYGYTFGSGTRLTVV.